Listed here are 15 T cell receptor beta chains from one sample, sequenced in a study of CD8+ T cells in alopecia areata. Treatment given: oral pan-JAK inhibitor, 5-10 mg twice daily. After isolation, RNA underwent reverse transcription to generate cDNA as the sequencing template. The table came from immunoSEQ multiplex PCR; TCRdb's copy has only in-frame clones and leaves some out. The sample lists a few hundred thousand clones; roughly two fifths were seen once. Sequenced material: CD4+ T cells sorted from blood, taken between weeks 30 and 35, from a patient treated with tofacitinib. These receptors were taken from a human donor with alopecia areata.

The rearrangement uses TRBV5-1 and TRBJ1-6; a possible D gene is TRBD1 (6 bases). The ends were cut back, 2 bases at V and 8 bases at J, with 11 bases in the middle. From germline, CDR1 is SGHRS and CDR2 YFSETQ. This CDR3 contains 14 residues. The CDR3 here is CASSFGQRYSPLHF. The CDR3, as DNA: TGCGCCAGCAGCTTTGGACAGAGGTATTCACCCCTCCACTTT.

The gene calls are TRBV6-6 and TRBJ2-1; TRBD2 matches 16 bases. Trimming at V came to 4 bases and at J to 9 bases, leaving 6 bases not matched to a gene. Germline CDR1 is MNHNY and CDR2 is SVGAGI (reference sequence). The CDR3 length is 16 residues. This chain's CDR3 is CASSWGTSGRASEQFF. The CDR3 coding sequence is TGTGCCAGCAGTTGGGGGACTAGCGGGAGGGCCAGTGAGCAGTTCTTC.

The rearrangement joins TRBV30 to TRBJ1-1; D not certain. Germline CDR1 and CDR2: GTSNPN and SVGIG (reference sequence). Trimming took 0 bases from V and 7 from J, leaving 9 bases between them. The CDR3 has 12 amino acids. CDR3 sequence: CAWSVSGVEAFF. The CDR3 DNA reads as TGTGCCTGGAGTGTAAGCGGAGTTGAAGCTTTCTTT.

The chain joins TRBV10-2 to TRBJ1-1; 7 nucleotides agree with TRBD1. The junction had 5 bases not matched to a gene; V was cut back by 6 bases and J by 4 bases. CDR3 length: 13 residues. Germline V gives CDR1 WSHSY, CDR2 SAAADI. CDR3 nucleotide sequence: TGCGCCAGCAGGACAGGGACGGTCACTGAAGCTTTCTTT. This sequence encodes CASRTGTVTEAFF.

The chain carries TRBV4-1 and TRBJ1-1; D possibly corresponds to TRBD1 (6 bases). Looked up from germline, CDR1 is MGHRA and CDR2 is YSYEKL. Trimming removed 1 base at V and 7 bases at J, with 25 bases between. The CDR3 loop spans 18 amino acids. Here the CDR3 DNA reads TGCGCCAGCAGCCAAGGGACCCCAGGACAGAAGCGTTTTAATGAAGCTTTCTTT. Amino acid sequence: CASSQGTPGQKRFNEAFF.

This clone was seen a few times. The J gene is TRBJ1-2, the V gene TRBV7-9; tentatively, D is TRBD1 (5 bases). The CDR3 consists of 14 residues. The ends were cut back, 1 base at V and 8 bases at J, with 14 bases in the middle. The germline CDR1 and CDR2 sequences are SEHNR and FQNEAQ (reference sequence). The CDR3 nucleotides read TGTGCCAGCAGCTTAGATCTGGGGCGCAGCGGCTACACCTTC. Translated, it gives CASSLDLGRSGYTF. Variable domain in full (rest from reference TRBV7-9 and TRBJ1-2): DTGVSQNPRHKITKRGQNVTFRCDPISEHNRLYWYRQTLGQGPEFLTYFQNEAQLEKSRLLSDRFSAERPKGSFSTLEIQRTEQGDSAMYLCASSLDLGRSGYTFGSGTRLTVV.

This clone occurred once. The chain carries TRBV28 and TRBJ2-7; D not resolved. Germline values: CDR1 MDHEN, CDR2 SYDVKM. Trimming took off 3 bases at V and 4 bases at J, with 7 bases between the two ends. The CDR3 covers 12 residues. The CDR3 DNA reads TGTGCCAGCAGTTTCTCACATTACGAGCAGTACTTC. Encoded protein: CASSFSHYEQYF.

This clone was detected only a few times. The chain couples TRBV2 to TRBJ1-5; D call uncertain. Germline lookup yields CDR1 SNHLY and CDR2 FYNNEI. V lost 5 bases to trimming and J lost 2 bases, with 10 bases between them. This CDR3 spans 14 amino acids. CDR3 nucleotide sequence: TGTGCCAGCAGTATGAATATGGGCAATCAGCCCCAGCATTTT. Amino acids: CASSMNMGNQPQHF. Full variable domain (outside the CDR3, taken from reference TRBV2 and TRBJ1-5): EPEVTQTPSHQVTQMGQEVILRCVPISNHLYFYWYRQILGQKVEFLVSFYNNEISEKSEIFDDQFSVERPDGSNFTLKIRSTKLEDSAMYFCASSMNMGNQPQHFGDGTRLSIL.

The chain combines TRBV2 with TRBJ2-3; no reliable D call. Germline V gene sequence: CDR1 SNHLY, CDR2 FYNNEI. The CDR3 consists of 16 residues. V was clipped by 1 base and J by 0 bases, with 11 bases between them. This CDR3 reads CASSEVGTRSTDTQYF. CDR3 nucleotides: TGTGCCAGCAGTGAAGTGGGCACACGAAGCACAGATACGCAGTATTTT.

This clone was counted only a few times. The rearrangement links TRBV18 to TRBJ1-1, with D unresolved. V lost 2 bases to trimming and J lost 6 bases, with 10 bases between them. CDR3 length: 13 amino acids. Germline CDR1 reads KGHSH; CDR2 reads LQKENI. The CDR3 spells CASSPSRESEAFF. CDR3 DNA: TGTGCCAGCTCACCAAGTCGGGAATCTGAAGCTTTCTTT.

The rearrangement links TRBV7-2 to TRBJ2-1; D unclear. This CDR3 has 12 amino acids. CDR1 is SGHTA, CDR2 FQGNSA, per germline. V lost 3 bases and J lost 10, with 10 bases in between. CDR3 coding DNA: TGTGCCAGCAGCTTGTCCAACATCGAGCAGTTCTTC. This translates into CASSLSNIEQFF.

The V gene is TRBV29-1, the J gene TRBJ2-6, with 12 bases lining up with TRBD1. Per the germline V gene, CDR1 is SQVTM and CDR2 is ANQGSEA. The CDR3 totals 17 residues. V lost 5 bases, J lost 4 bases, and 9 bases stayed unmatched. The CDR3 loop reads CSVKAGQGAPGANVLTF. As DNA, the CDR3 is TGCAGCGTTAAAGCGGGACAGGGGGCGCCCGGGGCCAACGTCCTGACTTTC. The whole variable domain, filled in from reference TRBV29-1 and TRBJ2-6, reads SAVISQKPSRDICQRGTSLTIQCQVDSQVTMMFWYRQQPGQSLTLIATANQGSEATYESGFVIDKFPISRPNLTFSTLTVSNMSPEDSSIYLCSVKAGQGAPGANVLTFGAGSRLTVL.

This clone has more than one count but fewer than ten. The CDR3 protein is CGSGGQGLGEQYF. The CDR3 DNA follows: TGTGGGAGCGGTGGACAGGGGCTCGGGGAGCAGTACTTC. V gene TRBV7-9 combines with J gene TRBJ2-7, with TRBD1 matching over 9 bases. The CDR3 has 13 amino acids. Germline V gene data show CDR1 as SEHNR and CDR2 as FQNEAQ (reference sequence).

The chain employs TRBV18 and TRBJ2-3; D might be TRBD1 (5 bases). The germline gives CDR1 KGHSH, CDR2 LQKENI. The CDR3 is 16 residues long. Trimming left V 3 bases short and J 2 bases short, with 15 bases between. The CDR3 here is CASSPPEAGPTDTQYF. The CDR3 DNA follows: TGTGCCAGCTCACCCCCCGAGGCAGGGCCCACAGATACGCAGTATTTT.

The chain has TRBV9 and TRBJ2-3, with D tentatively TRBD2 (5 bases). The ends were cut back, 0 bases at V and 4 bases at J, with 9 bases in the middle. The CDR3 contains 14 residues. Germline V gives CDR1 SGDLS, CDR2 YYNGEE. The CDR3 sequence: CASSVGGDPDTQYF. CDR3 nucleotides: TGTGCCAGCAGCGTAGGGGGAGATCCAGATACGCAGTATTTT.